This TCR beta chain was sequenced in a study of molecular identifiers for immune sequencing clone quantification listed by TCRdb under 2018. A note on the overall study: For a replicate experiment, the RNA from either about 20,000 or 100,000 naive CD8 T cells was divided into five aliquots, and four of those aliquots went on to sequencing. This methods study benchmarked molecular-identifier clustering-based TCR repertoire sequencing (MIDCIRS) and TCR RNA copy counting, using CD8 T cells to do so.

Naive CD8 T cell libraries were made from 20,000 to 1,000,000 sorted cells using 10%, 30% or 50% of purified RNA. Naive CD8 T cells, defined as CD8+CD4-CCR7+CD45RA+, were FACS-sorted into RLT Plus buffer on a BD FACSAria II. To test detection sensitivity, Jurkat RNA equal to around 10 TCR copies was added to samples of roughly 18,000-1,100,000 naive CD8 T cells. Enrichment of CD8 T cells was performed with RosetteSep CD8+ T Cell Enrichment Cocktail and Ficoll-Paque, after which ACK red cell lysis was carried out. The full study reports these points: Highly expanded clone sizes could be underestimated if identical TCR molecules share a barcode. The naive libraries included spiked-in Jurkat TCR RNA (roughly nine copies' worth), and this Jurkat TCR RNA is not part of the donor repertoire. Clones above 20 RNA copies held over 98% of molecules in CMV-specific effector cells but under 1% in naive cells. When barcode sub-clustering was not used, chimeric consensus sequences inflated TCR diversity, with chimeras reaching as high as 47%. Spiked-in Jurkat TCR RNA equal to a single cell's worth was reported to be detectable even within one million naive CD8 T cells. Modeling estimated 2.5 to 3.5 recovered TCR RNA copies per cell, compared with about ten by digital PCR, which implies 25% to 30% capture efficiency.

The table lists this clonotype with a few counts. Its cognate antigen has yet to be identified. No qualities accompany the bases; no much larger clone lies one base away. Libraries were built with PCR. Data came from a NextSeq 500. Bulk TCR libraries were made following a previously described method, with the TCR primers given in Table S5. The Qiagen AllPrep DNA/RNA kit was used to purify total RNA. Before analysis, reads from multiple sequencing runs of one library were combined. As for how the authors treated the data: Reads were retained only if an exact TCR constant sequence was present, and the retained reads were trimmed to 150 nt and grouped according to their 12-nt molecular barcodes. Within each barcode group, reads were sub-clustered at a 15% Levenshtein threshold, and quality-weighted consensus sequences were built per RNA molecule. Non-functional sequences were excluded, and lower-count sequences lying one edit away from another sequence were also excluded. Barcode sub-clusters with fewer than 20% of the maximum read count were removed, based on fitting two negative binomial distributions. TCRdb reworked the public reads: Q25 trimming with fastp, MiXCR clone assembly, productive beta chains retained. Identical CDR3 proteins give one entry, which carries the most common genes and DNA. TCRdb's processing, not the authors' own work, is the source of the V and J calls. This sample holds tens of thousands of distinct CDR3 sequences; around 25% were observed only once. Together, the top ten hold approximately 0.78% of the sample.

The sample taken for sequencing was naive CD8+ T cells from blood, with Jurkat cell RNA spiked in. This specimen's cell subset or site label, per the study, means: FACS-sorted CD8+CD4-CCR7+CD45RA+ naive T cells. This receptor was obtained from a human donor in good health. Some libraries in this study had Jurkat cell RNA spiked in.

The CDR3 corresponds to CASSEAWSGNQPQHF. The nucleotide sequence reads as follows: TGTGCCAGCAGTGAAGCGTGGTCTGGCAATCAGCCCCAGCATTTT. This sequence uses TRBV2 and TRBJ1-5, with an unclear D gene assignment. The V end loses 0 bases and the J end loses 2 bases, and a stretch of 8 bases separates them. According to the germline V gene, CDR1 reads SNHLY and CDR2 reads FYNNEI. The CDR3, cysteine through phenylalanine, is 15 amino acids long. Of all the DNA, just the CDR3 is kept, 45 bases in frame from base 1.